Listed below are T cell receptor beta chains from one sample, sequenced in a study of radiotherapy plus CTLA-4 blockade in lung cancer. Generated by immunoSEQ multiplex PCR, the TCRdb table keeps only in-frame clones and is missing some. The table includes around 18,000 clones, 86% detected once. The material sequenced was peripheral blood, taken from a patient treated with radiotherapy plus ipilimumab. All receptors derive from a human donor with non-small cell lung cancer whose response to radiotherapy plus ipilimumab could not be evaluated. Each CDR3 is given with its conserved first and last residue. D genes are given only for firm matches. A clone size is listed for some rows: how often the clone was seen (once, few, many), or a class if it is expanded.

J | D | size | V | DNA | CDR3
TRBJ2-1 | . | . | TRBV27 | TGTGCCAGCGGACCCCTGGCTGGACTCTCCTACAATGAGCAGTTCTTC | CASGPLAGLSYNEQFF
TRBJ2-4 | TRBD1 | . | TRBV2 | TGTGCCAGCAGTGACGAAATCAGGGGGCGCGGGCGTCACCGGAACATTCAGTACTTC | CASSDEIRGRGRHRNIQYF
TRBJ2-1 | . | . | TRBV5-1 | TGCGCCAGCAGCTCCGCCCCGGAGTATGAGCAGTTCTTC | CASSSAPEYEQFF
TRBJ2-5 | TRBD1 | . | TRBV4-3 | TGCGCCAGCAGCCAAGGGACAGGGGAGTTAGAGACCCAGTACTTC | CASSQGTGELETQYF
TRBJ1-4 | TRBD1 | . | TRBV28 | TGTGCCACCAAGACAGGGGGCTTTGAAAAACTGTTTTTT | CATKTGGFEKLFF
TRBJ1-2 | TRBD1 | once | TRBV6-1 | TGTGCCAGCAGTGAAGCCGAAGGACAGGGAATCTATGGCTACACCTTC | CASSEAEGQGIYGYTF
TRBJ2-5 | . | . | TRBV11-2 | TGTGCCAGCAGCTCCTATCCCCGGGACATCAGCCGAGAGACCCAGTACTTC | CASSSYPRDISRETQYF
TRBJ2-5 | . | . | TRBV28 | TGTGCCAGCAGTTTAAAGCTGCGGGAGACCCAGTACTTC | CASSLKLRETQYF
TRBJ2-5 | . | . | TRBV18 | TGTGCCAGCTCACCGAGGTCGGCTAGTGAAGAGACCCAGTACTTC | CASSPRSASEETQYF
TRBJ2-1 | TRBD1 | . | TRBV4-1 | TGCGCCAGCAGCCAAGAGACAGGGGACAATGAGCAGTTCTTC | CASSQETGDNEQFF
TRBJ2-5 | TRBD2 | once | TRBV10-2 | TGCGCCAGCAGTGACCCCGGACTAGCGACGAAAGAGACCCAGTACTTC | CASSDPGLATKETQYF
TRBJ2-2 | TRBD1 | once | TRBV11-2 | TGTGCCAGCAGCGATACCGGGACAGGGAACACCGGGGAGCTGTTTTTT | CASSDTGTGNTGELFF
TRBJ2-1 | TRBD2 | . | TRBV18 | TGTGCCAGCTCCTATTCCAGCGGGAGCTGGGAGCAGTTCTTC | CASSYSSGSWEQFF
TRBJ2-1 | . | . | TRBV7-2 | TGTGCCAGCATCTCTAGCGAGTGGGCCAGCTCCTACAATGAGCAGTTCTTC | CASISSEWASSYNEQFF
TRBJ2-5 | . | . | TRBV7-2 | TGTGCCAGCAAGCAGGGGGGAGATCAAGAGACCCAGTACTTC | CASKQGGDQETQYF
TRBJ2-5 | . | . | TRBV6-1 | TGTGCCAGCAGTGAAGATCCTTCCCGGGCCCGGGAGCAGTACTTC | CASSEDPSRAREQYF
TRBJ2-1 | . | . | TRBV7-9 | TGTGCCAGCAGCCGGTATGAGGGATACAATGAGCAGTTCTTC | CASSRYEGYNEQFF
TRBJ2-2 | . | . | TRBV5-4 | TGTGCCAGCAGCTTGCTCACCGGGGAGCTGTTTTTT | CASSLLTGELFF
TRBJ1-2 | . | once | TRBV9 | TGTGCCAGCAGCCCGAGCGGACAGCCGCTGTCGACCTATGGCTACACCTTC | CASSPSGQPLSTYGYTF
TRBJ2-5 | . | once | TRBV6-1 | TGTGCCAGCAGTGAAGCGCGTCTTTACGGAGGGACCCAGTACTTC | CASSEARLYGGTQYF
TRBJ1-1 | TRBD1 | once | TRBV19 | TGTGCCAGTACCCGGACAGGGGCTGGCACTGAAGCTTTCTTT | CASTRTGAGTEAFF
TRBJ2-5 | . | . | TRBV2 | TGTGCCACCCACAGGAGTTCTGGGGAGACCCAGTACTTC | CATHRSSGETQYF
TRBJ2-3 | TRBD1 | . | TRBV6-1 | TGTGCCAGCAGTGACTACCGAGGATTGGCAGGGGGCGCAGATACGCAGTATTTT | CASSDYRGLAGGADTQYF
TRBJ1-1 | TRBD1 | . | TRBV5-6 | TGTGCCAGCAGCACAACCCTCCGACAGGGCAACACTGAAGCTTTCTTT | CASSTTLRQGNTEAFF
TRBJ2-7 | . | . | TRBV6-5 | TGTGCCAGCAGCCTGACCCAGGGATACTACGAGCAGTACTTC | CASSLTQGYYEQYF
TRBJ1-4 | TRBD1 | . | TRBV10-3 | TGTGCCATCCGAAGGGACAGTTCAGGGGAAAAACTGTTTTTT | CAIRRDSSGEKLFF
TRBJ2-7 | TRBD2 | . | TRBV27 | TGTGCCAGCAGTTTATCCTTCGTGGGAGGGAGCTACGAGCAGTACTTC | CASSLSFVGGSYEQYF
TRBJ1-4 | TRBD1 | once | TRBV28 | TGTGCCACACCGGGACAGGGAGGGGAAAAACTGTTTTTT | CATPGQGGEKLFF
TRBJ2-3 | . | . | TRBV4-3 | TGCGCCAGCAGCCAAGATTACAGGTCCACAGATACGCAGTATTTT | CASSQDYRSTDTQYF
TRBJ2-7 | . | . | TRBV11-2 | TGTGCCAGCAGCTTCACGAGCTACGAGCAGTACTTC | CASSFTSYEQYF
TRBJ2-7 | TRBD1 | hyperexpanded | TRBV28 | TGTGCCAGCAGTTTCTGGGGTCGCCCCCCTCGACAGGGGGCTTACTACGAGCAGTACTTC | CASSFWGRPPRQGAYYEQYF
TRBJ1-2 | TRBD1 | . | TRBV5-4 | TGTGCCAGCAGCTTGGCTCGGGGACAGGGTTCTGTTCGGTACACCTTC | CASSLARGQGSVRYTF
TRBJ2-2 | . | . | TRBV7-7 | TGTGCTAGCAGCTTGAATCAGGGGAACACCGGGGAGCTGTTTTTT | CASSLNQGNTGELFF
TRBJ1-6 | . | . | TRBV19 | TGTGCCAGTAGTATGCAGGGAAACTCACCCCTCCACTTT | CASSMQGNSPLHF
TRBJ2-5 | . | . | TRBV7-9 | TGTGCCAGCAGCTTCCCTAGGGGCAAATGGGGAGAGACCCAGTACTTC | CASSFPRGKWGETQYF
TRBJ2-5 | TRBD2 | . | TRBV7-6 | TGTGCCAGCAGCCGACTAGCGGGGGGCCCTGAGACCCAGTACTTC | CASSRLAGGPETQYF
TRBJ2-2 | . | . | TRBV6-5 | TGTGCCATCGGGACATGGAACACCGGGGAGCTGTTTTTT | CAIGTWNTGELFF
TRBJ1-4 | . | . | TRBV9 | TGTGCCAGCAGCGCCCCACAGGGAACCAATGAAAAACTGTTTTTT | CASSAPQGTNEKLFF
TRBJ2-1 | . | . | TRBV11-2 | TGTGCCAGCAGCCCCCCGGGGAACAATGAGCAGTTCTTC | CASSPPGNNEQFF
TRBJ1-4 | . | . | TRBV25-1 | TGTGCCAGCAGTTGGGACACTAAACTGTTTTTT | CASSWDTKLFF
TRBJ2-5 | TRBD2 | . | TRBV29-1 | TGCAGCGTTGAGGGGCTAGCGGTCGGGTACCAAGAGACCCAGTACTTC | CSVEGLAVGYQETQYF
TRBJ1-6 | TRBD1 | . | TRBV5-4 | TGTGCCAGCAGCTCCCCCGGGGACAGGGTTCAGTCACCCCTCCACTTT | CASSSPGDRVQSPLHF
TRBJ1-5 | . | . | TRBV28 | TGTGCCAGCAGTTTAAGCCAGGAGGGGCTCGGGGCCCAGCATTTT | CASSLSQEGLGAQHF
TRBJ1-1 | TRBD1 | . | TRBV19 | TGTGCCAGTAGTCCACAACGTCCGGGACAGGGCTCTGAAGCTTTCTTT | CASSPQRPGQGSEAFF
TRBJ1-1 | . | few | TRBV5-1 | TGCGCCAGCAGCTTTAGTGGGGCGAGTTCTGGGGAGAACACTGAAGCTTTCTTT | CASSFSGASSGENTEAFF
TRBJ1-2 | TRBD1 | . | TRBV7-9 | TGTGCCAGCAACGCCCAGGACAGGGGGACCCCTTATGGCTACACCTTC | CASNAQDRGTPYGYTF
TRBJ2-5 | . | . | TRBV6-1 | TGTGCCAGTGCCTCGACCGGACAGCGGGAGACCCAGTACTTC | CASASTGQRETQYF
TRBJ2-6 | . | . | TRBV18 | TGTGCCAGCGGGCCTTCTGGGGCCAACGTCCTGACTTTC | CASGPSGANVLTF
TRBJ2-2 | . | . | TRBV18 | TGTGCCAGCTCACCACCGCAGGGGCTCAACACCGGGGAGCTGTTTTTT | CASSPPQGLNTGELFF
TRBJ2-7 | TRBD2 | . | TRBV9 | TGTGCCAGCTCCAGAGTAGCGGGAGGGTCCTACGAGCAGTACTTC | CASSRVAGGSYEQYF
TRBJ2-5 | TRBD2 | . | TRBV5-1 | TGCGCCAGCAGCTCCCTGCCGGGACTAGCGGGGGTGGGGGAGACCCAGTACTTC | CASSSLPGLAGVGETQYF
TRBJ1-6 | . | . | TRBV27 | TGTGCCAGCAGTAAGGACGGGACATCAAAAAATTCACCCCTCCACTTT | CASSKDGTSKNSPLHF
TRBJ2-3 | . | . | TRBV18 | TGTGCCAGCTCACCCCCAGGGGTCAGCACAGATACGCAGTATTTT | CASSPPGVSTDTQYF